The subject of this entry is one TCR beta chain. Its antigen is not known. Primers for the PCR totalled 60 Vbeta and 13 Jbeta. In the source study's methods: Tens of millions of unique TCR beta chains, roughly 11 million shared, were counted in a later analysis. Sequencing was performed with immunoSEQ multiplex PCR; in TCRdb, only in-frame clones are kept and a portion is missing. Clonal size and the V and J genes are those of that table, whereas D and trimming came from the DNA. The sample records some 120,000 clones, under 85% being singletons. This specimen comes from a study of cytomegalovirus exposure and HLA in healthy donors. Looking at the study overall: Counted in an early data release were about 86 million unique TCRs from HLA-typed donors. Study-level findings and limits: Several top significant clusters appeared, in a later analysis, to be linked to common viral pathogens.

The V end lost 4 bases, the J end lost 10 bases, and 19 bases lay between the germline ends. The germline gives CDR1 MDHEN, CDR2 SYDVKM. The CDR3 runs to 14 residues. The chain couples TRBV28 to TRBJ1-1; a weak D match, TRBD1 (5 bases). Sequences were obtained from PBMCs. This sequence originates from a woman in her late teens or twenties in good health and CMV-seronegative. CDR3 residues: CASSSGIRTLGAFF. The CDR3 nucleotides read TGTGCCAGCAGTTCCGGTATTAGGACACTGGGAGCTTTCTTT.